The 30 T cell receptor beta chains below come from one sample, sequenced in a study of identical twins. TCRdb re-called the 5' RACE reads through MiXCR, storing one row per CDR3 protein. The sample gives 700,000 to 950,000 distinct CDR3 sequences, roughly 12% of which show up once; under 2% is in the top ten. The sample was also linked to a second study, of yellow fever vaccine responses in identical twins.

The sequenced material came from PBMCs. These TCRs come from a woman between 18 and 29 years old in good health.

This clonotype was detected many times. The chain carries TRBV28 and TRBJ1-5; D gene unclear. V was trimmed by 7 bases and J by 11 bases, leaving 12 bases between them. Germline values: CDR1 MDHEN, CDR2 SYDVKM. This CDR3 spans 11 amino acids. The CDR3 coding sequence is TGTGCCAGCATAGATGTAAGGTCCCAGCATTTT. This translates into CASIDVRSQHF.

This clonotype was found a few times. The chain combines TRBV6-1 with TRBJ2-2; TRBD1 aligns across 9 bases. Germline V gives CDR1 MNHNS, CDR2 SASEGT. The CDR3 consists of 14 residues. J lost 6 bases, V lost 5 bases, and 4 bases had no gene match. Here the CDR3 DNA reads TGTGCCAGCAGTCGGACAGGGGAAGCCGGGGAGCTGTTTTTT. It is translated as CASSRTGEAGELFF.

The chain recombines TRBV3-1 with TRBJ2-4, with TRBD2 matching over 10 bases. Losses at the gene ends were 1 base for V and 3 bases for J; bases not matched to a gene: 9. The germline gives CDR1 LGHDT, CDR2 YNNKEL (reference sequence). CDR3 length: 18 amino acids. CDR3 in DNA: TGTGCCAGCAGCCAAGGGTCCCTAGCGGGAGCCAGCAAAAACATTCAGTACTTC. Translated, it gives CASSQGSLAGASKNIQYF.

This sequence joins TRBV11-3 and TRBJ2-7; no definite D call. CDR3 length: 14 amino acids. CDR1 is SGHNT, CDR2 YENEEA, per germline. The ends were cut back, 5 bases at V and 1 base at J, with 12 bases in the middle. CDR3 loop: CASSPTPGSYEQYF. The CDR3 coding sequence is TGTGCCAGCAGCCCAACTCCAGGATCCTACGAGCAGTACTTC.

This chain uses TRBV5-1 with TRBJ2-4, with 11 nucleotides matching TRBD1. Germline lookup yields CDR1 SGHRS and CDR2 YFSETQ. Unmatched junction bases numbered 6, after V lost 1 base and J lost 9 bases. The CDR3 contains 15 residues. This chain's CDR3 is CASSLLDRGPGIQYF. The DNA of the CDR3 is TGCGCCAGCAGCTTGTTGGACAGGGGGCCGGGCATTCAGTACTTC.

V gene TRBV7-3 combines with J gene TRBJ2-5; D might be TRBD1 (6 bases). The V and J ends lost 6 bases and 4 bases respectively, with 27 bases between them. Germline V lookup: CDR1 SGHTA, CDR2 FQGTGA. This CDR3 region has 18 residues. The CDR3 protein is CASSRSGWGRGAGETQYF. CDR3 sequence (DNA): TGTGCCAGCAGTCGGTCGGGCTGGGGCAGGGGCGCAGGAGAGACCCAGTACTTC.

This clonotype was counted a few times. The chain employs TRBV6-5 and TRBJ2-3; the D gene could be TRBD1 or TRBD2 (5 bases each). Trimming left V 0 bases short and J 0 bases short, with 10 bases between. The CDR3 length is 16 residues. The germline V gene encodes CDR1 MNHEY and CDR2 SVGAGI. As DNA, the CDR3 is TGTGCCAGCAGTTACTCGTCCGGGGCTAGCACAGATACGCAGTATTTT. It encodes CASSYSSGASTDTQYF.

The chain combines TRBV4-1 with TRBJ1-4; D is unclear. This CDR3 is built from 16 residues. Germline CDR1 and CDR2: MGHRA and YSYEKL. V was clipped by 0 bases and J by 6 bases, with 14 bases between them. The CDR3 loop is CASSQEGVRGYEKLFF. CDR3 in DNA: TGCGCCAGCAGCCAAGAAGGTGTTCGGGGATATGAAAAACTGTTTTTT.

This clonotype was seen many times. This sequence joins TRBV4-1 and TRBJ2-1; the match to TRBD2 covers 13 bases. This CDR3 spans 15 amino acids. The germline V gene has CDR1 MGHRA and CDR2 YSYEKL. After removal of 8 bases from V and 2 bases from J, the junction contained 3 bases not matched to a gene. DNA for the CDR3: TGCGCCAGCTCGACTAGCGGGGGGCCCTACAATGAGCAGTTCTTC. Its translation: CASSTSGGPYNEQFF.

There are a few counts of this clonotype. The chain links TRBV10-3 to TRBJ2-1; D gene ambiguous. This CDR3 is 13 amino acids long. CDR1 and CDR2 (germline): ENHRY, SYGVKD. V lost 6 bases and J lost 4, with 10 bases in between. CDR3: CAISQHGYNEQFF. As DNA, the CDR3 is TGTGCCATCAGCCAACACGGGTACAATGAGCAGTTCTTC.

The genes are TRBV29-1 and TRBJ2-6; perhaps TRBD2 as D (6 bases). CDR3 length equals 16 residues. Germline loops: CDR1 SQVTM, CDR2 ANQGSEA. Trimming removed 7 bases from V and 0 bases from J, with 16 bases in between. The CDR3 is CSASSVAYSGANVLTF. The CDR3 region has the DNA TGCAGCGCTTCTAGCGTAGCCTACTCTGGGGCCAACGTCCTGACTTTC. The full variable domain, its missing parts supplied by reference TRBV29-1 and TRBJ2-6, is SAVISQKPSRDICQRGTSLTIQCQVDSQVTMMFWYRQQPGQSLTLIATANQGSEATYESGFVIDKFPISRPNLTFSTLTVSNMSPEDSSIYLCSASSVAYSGANVLTFGAGSRLTVL.

V usage is TRBV20-1 and J usage is TRBJ2-3, with D possibly TRBD1 on 5 matching bases. The CDR3 spans 14 residues. V gave up 0 bases and J gave up 2 bases, with 9 bases separating them. CDR1 is DFQATT and CDR2 is SNEGSKA in the germline V gene (reference sequence). The CDR3 DNA is TGCAGTGCTAGAGATGGGGCTCCCACAGATACGCAGTATTTT. Translation gives CSARDGAPTDTQYF.

This rearrangement joins TRBV6-5 to TRBJ2-1; 11 bases fit TRBD2. CDR3 length: 16 residues. Per the germline V gene, CDR1 is MNHEY and CDR2 is SVGAGI. V gave up 4 bases and J gave up 3 bases; unmatched junction bases: 5. The chain's CDR3 is CASSSAGTSGYNEQFF. CDR3 DNA sequence: TGTGCCAGCAGTTCCGCAGGGACTAGCGGCTACAATGAGCAGTTCTTC.

This clonotype has only a few counts. This chain uses TRBV6-5 with TRBJ2-5; weak D call: TRBD1 (5 bases). The germline V gene encodes CDR1 MNHEY and CDR2 SVGAGI. This CDR3 has 16 residues. Trimming stripped 0 bases from V and 2 bases from J, with 13 bases between. The CDR3 nucleotides are TGTGCCAGCAGTTACTCACCAGGGTTACCTCAAGAGACCCAGTACTTC. Residues: CASSYSPGLPQETQYF.

V and J are TRBV7-8 and TRBJ2-1, with D possibly TRBD2 on 6 matching bases. CDR1 and CDR2 (germline): SGHVS, FQNEAQ. Between the trimmed V and J ends, which lost 5 bases and 5 bases, there was a span of 16 bases. This CDR3 is 15 amino acids long. CDR3 nucleotides: TGTGCCAGCAGCCCGCCGGGAGAAGGGAACAATGAGCAGTTCTTC. Its protein is CASSPPGEGNNEQFF. The whole variable domain, remainder taken from reference TRBV7-8 and TRBJ2-1, is GAGVSQSPRYKVAKRGQDVALRCDPISGHVSLFWYQQALGQGPEFLTYFQNEAQLDKSGLPSDRFFAERPEGSVSTLKIQRTQQEDSAVYLCASSPPGEGNNEQFFGPGTRLTVL.

In this sample, this clonotype turned up a few times. The J gene is TRBJ2-4, the V gene TRBV15; 7 nucleotides align to TRBD1. Germline values: CDR1 LNHNV, CDR2 YYDKDF (reference sequence). There are 15 residues in the CDR3. The junction had 8 bases not matched to a gene; V was cut back by 8 bases and J by 1 base. The CDR3: CATADRVEAKNIQYF. In DNA form, the CDR3 reads TGTGCCACCGCCGACAGGGTCGAGGCCAAAAACATTCAGTACTTC. Combining the CDR3 with reference TRBV15 and TRBJ2-4 gives the whole variable domain DAMVIQNPRYQVTQFGKPVTLSCSQTLNHNVMYWYQQKSSQAPKLLFHYYDKDFNNEADTPDNFQSRRPNTSFCFLDIRSPGLGDTAMYLCATADRVEAKNIQYFGAGTRLSVL.

The CDR3 here is CASSEFRSSGYEQYF. As DNA, the CDR3 is TGTGCCAGCAGTGAATTTAGGTCTAGTGGTTACGAGCAGTACTTC. The chain is built from TRBV2 and TRBJ2-7; no clear D gene. Trimming took 2 bases from V and 4 from J, leaving 15 bases between them. The germline V gene has CDR1 SNHLY and CDR2 FYNNEI. CDR3 length: 15 residues.

This clonotype appeared many times. This chain joins TRBV5-1 and TRBJ1-2, with a possible D match to TRBD1 (5 bases). Germline CDR1 is SGHRS and CDR2 is YFSETQ. Trimming removed 3 bases at V and 7 bases at J, with 16 bases between. This CDR3 is 14 amino acids long. The CDR3 here is CASSSSPGLSGYTF. CDR3 DNA: TGCGCCAGCAGCTCGTCCCCGGGACTTAGTGGCTACACCTTC.

Only one count was recorded for this clonotype. This chain connects TRBV7-8 to TRBJ2-1, with D unclear. Per the germline V gene, CDR1 is SGHVS and CDR2 is FQNEAQ. The CDR3 runs 15 residues. V was pared by 3 bases and J by 6 bases, with 15 bases between. For the CDR3, the DNA is TGTGCCAGCAGCTTTGTTCCCCTTCCTAGCAATGAGCAGTTCTTC. Its translation: CASSFVPLPSNEQFF. The full variable domain, with the rest looked up from reference TRBV7-8 and TRBJ2-1, is GAGVSQSPRYKVAKRGQDVALRCDPISGHVSLFWYQQALGQGPEFLTYFQNEAQLDKSGLPSDRFFAERPEGSVSTLKIQRTQQEDSAVYLCASSFVPLPSNEQFFGPGTRLTVL.

A few counts support this clonotype. The chain links TRBV7-2 to TRBJ2-5, with D unclear. CDR3 length: 14 amino acids. Germline CDR1 and CDR2: SGHTA and FQGNSA. Trimming took 3 bases from V and 0 from J, leaving 8 bases between them. The CDR3 spells CASSLFGNQETQYF. The CDR3 DNA is TGTGCCAGCAGCTTGTTCGGAAACCAAGAGACCCAGTACTTC.

The rearrangement joins TRBV28 to TRBJ2-7; D is perhaps TRBD2 (6 bases). The CDR3 runs to 14 residues. The V gene's germline CDR1 is MDHEN and CDR2 SYDVKM. V shed 4 bases and J shed 3 bases, with 13 bases lying between them. CDR3 in DNA: TGTGCCAGCAGTTCCCGGGGAGGACGCTACGAGCAGTACGTC. Encoded protein: CASSSRGGRYEQYV.

V is TRBV29-1 and J is TRBJ2-2; TRBD1 is a possible D gene (8 bases). Germline-derived CDR1 and CDR2 are SQVTM and ANQGSEA. V was shortened by 5 bases and J by 2 bases, with 12 bases between the two germline ends. The length of the CDR3 is 14 residues. The CDR3 bases are TGCAGCGTTACAGGGGGGGGAAACACCGGGGAGCTGTTTTTT. Protein: CSVTGGGNTGELFF.

This clonotype was observed many times. The chain employs TRBV29-1 and TRBJ2-4; D is possibly TRBD2 (7 bases). V was shortened by 0 bases and J by 10 bases, with 19 bases between the two germline ends. The germline V gene has CDR1 SQVTM and CDR2 ANQGSEA. This CDR3 comprises 15 residues. CDR3 nucleotides: TGCAGCGTTGAAGATGGGAGGGACCGAGGGGGGATTCAGTACTTC. It translates to CSVEDGRDRGGIQYF.

This clonotype was picked up a small number of times. This chain uses TRBV2 with TRBJ2-5; 14 bases match TRBD2. The germline CDR1 and CDR2 sequences are SNHLY and FYNNEI. J gave up 4 bases and V 4 bases, and 5 bases lay outside the gene matches. CDR3 length: 16 residues. Written as DNA, the CDR3 is TGTGCCAGCAGTGCAGGGACTAGCGGGAGAAGAGAGACCCAGTACTTC. It yields the protein CASSAGTSGRRETQYF.

The J gene is TRBJ1-4, the V gene TRBV6-1, with D uncertain. The V end lost 7 bases, the J end lost 3 bases, and 9 bases lay between the germline ends. The germline V gene has CDR1 MNHNS and CDR2 SASEGT. CDR3 length: 13 amino acids. The CDR3 coding sequence is TGTGCCAGCAAGGGATCGGCTAATGAAAAACTGTTTTTT. The encoded protein is CASKGSANEKLFF.

This clonotype was counted ten times or more. The V call is TRBV10-2, the J call TRBJ1-1; D gene uncertain. Trimming stripped 5 bases from V and 1 base from J, with 8 bases between. The CDR3 totals 13 residues. Germline lookup yields CDR1 WSHSY and CDR2 SAAADI. CDR3 sequence reads: CASSTRQNTEAFF. CDR3 bases: TGCGCCAGCAGTACTCGGCAGAACACTGAAGCTTTCTTT.

This clonotype was observed a few times. The CDR3 coding sequence is TGTGCCAGTAGTATAGACCAGCGGGGGGGAAACACCGGGGAGCTGTTTTTT. It specifies CASSIDQRGGNTGELFF. This sequence joins TRBV19 and TRBJ2-2; 10 positions match TRBD2. Germline V gene sequence: CDR1 LNHDA, CDR2 SQIVND (reference sequence). The CDR3 consists of 17 residues. J was trimmed by 2 bases and V by 0 bases; bases with no gene match: 3.

This clonotype was found many times. V and J are TRBV5-1 and TRBJ2-1; D ambiguous. V was cut by 5 bases and J by 6 bases, with 6 bases left in between. The CDR3 has 11 amino acids. The germline gives CDR1 SGHRS, CDR2 YFSETQ. The CDR3 sequence is CASRGFNEQFF. The CDR3 coding sequence is TGCGCCAGCAGAGGGTTCAATGAGCAGTTCTTC.

At least ten counts were recorded for this clonotype. The genes are TRBV29-1 and TRBJ2-6, with D tentatively TRBD1 (5 bases). Germline CDR1 is SQVTM and CDR2 is ANQGSEA. The CDR3 totals 17 residues. The V end was cut by 5 bases, the J end by 0 bases, with 17 bases between. The CDR3 sequence: CSVRGPTGSSGANVLTF. The CDR3 DNA follows: TGCAGCGTTAGGGGTCCCACAGGATCCTCTGGGGCCAACGTCCTGACTTTC.

This chain joins TRBV28 and TRBJ2-4; either TRBD1 or TRBD2 may fit D (6 bases each). The CDR3 sequence is 16 residues long. The V end was cut by 7 bases, the J end by 0 bases, with 16 bases between. CDR1 and CDR2 from the germline V gene are MDHEN and SYDVKM. CDR3 sequence: CASTSGAGQAKNIQYF. The CDR3 bases are TGTGCCAGCACCTCGGGGGCAGGGCAAGCCAAAAACATTCAGTACTTC.